Each of the 10 T cell receptor beta chains below was sequenced from the same sample in a study of cytotoxic CD8 clonotypes in ibrutinib-treated CLL. TCRdb's copy holds only in-frame clones and misses some; the assay was immunoSEQ multiplex PCR. The profile covers around 330,000 clones, with 67% appearing a single time and 6% to 6.5% taken by the ten largest. This sample comprised PBMCs, obtained after 36 months of ibrutinib treatment. The receptors stem from a human donor with chronic lymphocytic leukemia.

CDR3 sequence reads: CASSQDRTGELFF. The CDR3 bases are TGCGCCAGCAGCCAAGATAGGACAGGGGAACTGTTTTTT. J is TRBJ1-4 and V is TRBV4-1, with 9 bases matching TRBD1. V was pared by 0 bases and J by 12 bases, with 2 bases of the junction left unmatched. CDR3 length: 13 residues. Germline CDR1 MGHRA, CDR2 YSYEKL.

CDR3 in DNA: TGCGCCAGCAGCCAAGGGTTAGTTGTCGGCCAGACCCAGTACTTC. Translation: CASSQGLVVGQTQYF. The chain employs TRBV4-3 and TRBJ2-5; D call uncertain. Deletions cut 1 base from V and 6 bases from J, with 15 bases between. This CDR3 contains 15 residues. Germline CDR1 and CDR2: LGHNA and YSLEER.

This clone turned up a few times. The chain is built from TRBV6-6 and TRBJ1-2; TRBD1 might be the D (6 bases). The V and J ends lost 6 bases and 5 bases respectively, with 22 bases between them. This CDR3 region has 16 residues. CDR1 is MNHNY and CDR2 is SVGAGI in the germline V gene (reference sequence). This CDR3 is CASSLRGLGAIYGYTF. The CDR3 region has the DNA TGTGCCAGCAGCTTGCGGGGGCTCGGAGCTATTTATGGCTACACCTTC.

The V call is TRBV6-5, the J call TRBJ2-3; 8 positions agree with TRBD2. CDR1 is MNHEY, CDR2 SVGAGI, per germline. The V gene end was trimmed by 2 bases and the J gene end by 2 bases; junction bases not matched to a gene: 3. This CDR3 has 15 amino acids. This chain's CDR3 is CASSYRAGDTDTQYF. The CDR3 DNA follows: TGTGCCAGCAGTTACCGAGCGGGGGACACAGATACGCAGTATTTT.

The V call is TRBV21-1, the J call TRBJ2-3; the table's D call TRBD1 went unverified against the DNA. TRBV21-1 is flagged as a pseudogene. CDR3 length equals 16 residues. CDR3 bases: TGTGCCAGCAGCAATGGACAGGGTGGATTCACAGATACGCAGTATTTT. Residues: CASSNGQGGFTDTQYF.

The chain is built from TRBV9 and TRBJ2-7, with 10 bases matching TRBD2. J lost 1 base, V lost 3 bases, and 10 bases had no gene match. This CDR3 has 17 residues. The germline gives CDR1 SGDLS, CDR2 YYNGEE. CDR3: CASSATSGTSVSYEQYF. CDR3 nucleotides: TGTGCCAGCAGCGCCACTTCCGGGACTAGCGTTTCCTACGAGCAGTACTTC.

In DNA form, the CDR3 reads TGTGCCAGCAGCCGAAGGGGGAGTTCCTACAATGAGCAGTTCTTC. Its protein product is CASSRRGSSYNEQFF. The rearrangement joins TRBV7-9 to TRBJ2-1, with a possible D match to TRBD1 (6 bases). Trimming took off 5 bases at V and 1 base at J, with 12 bases between the two ends. Germline loops: CDR1 SEHNR, CDR2 FQNEAQ (reference sequence). The CDR3 extends over 15 amino acids.

The chain links TRBV7-8 to TRBJ1-1, with unresolved D. Germline CDR1 reads SGHVS; CDR2 reads FQNEAQ. V lost 5 bases and J lost 0, with 10 bases in between. The CDR3 is made up of 14 amino acids. This chain's CDR3 is CASSPAPVNTEAFF. DNA of the CDR3: TGTGCCAGCAGCCCTGCCCCGGTGAACACTGAAGCTTTCTTT.

This sequence joins TRBV5-6 and TRBJ2-5; 9 bases map to TRBD1. V lost 4 bases, J lost 1 base, and 8 bases stayed unmatched. Germline lookup yields CDR1 SGHDT and CDR2 YYEEEE. The CDR3 is 16 amino acids. As DNA, the CDR3 is TGTGCCAGCAGCGCTACAGGGGGCCGTGCCCAAGAGACCCAGTACTTC. This codes for CASSATGGRAQETQYF.

The chain couples TRBV19 to TRBJ1-4; the match to TRBD1 covers 7 bases. The germline V gene has CDR1 LNHDA and CDR2 SQIVND (reference sequence). V was clipped by 6 bases and J by 6 bases; unmatched bases: 22. The CDR3 runs to 19 residues. CDR3 sequence reads: CASRPSTGTAYGTYEKLFF. In DNA, the CDR3 is TGTGCCAGTAGGCCGAGTACCGGGACAGCCTACGGGACTTATGAAAAACTGTTTTTT. The full variable domain, in which reference TRBV19 and TRBJ1-4 provide the parts outside the CDR3, is DGGITQSPKYLFRKEGQNVTLSCEQNLNHDAMYWYRQDPGQGLRLIYYSQIVNDFQKGDIAEGYSVSREKKESFPLTVTSAQKNPTAFYLCASRPSTGTAYGTYEKLFFGSGTQLSVL.